This T cell receptor (beta chain) was sequenced for a study of blood T cell repertoires in COVID-19. At the level of the study: Both acute and convalescent COVID-19 samples were obtained from the United States, Italy and Spain. Nucleic acid was either cDNA or gDNA, and it came from T cells, B-cell-depleted T cells, or PBMCs.

Losses at the gene ends were 1 base for V and 0 bases for J; bases not matched to a gene: 5. The CDR3 totals 19 residues. In the authors' methods: For nucleated cells, counts were estimated from reference gene primer amplification. The method was immunoSEQ multiplex PCR; TCRdb's version includes in-frame clones alone and lacks a portion of them. V, J and clone size reflect that table, while D and trimming were determined from the DNA. The sample consists of about 210,000 clones, around four fifths of them appearing once. Sequencing was performed on peripheral blood. The rearrangement joins TRBV23-1 to TRBJ1-6, with 11 bases aligning to TRBD1. TRBV23-1 is labeled an ORF, and its function is uncertain. The receptor comes from a woman between 50 and 59 years old with active or convalescent COVID-19. This CDR3 reads CASSQYLDRGRSYNSPLHF. The CDR3 region has the DNA TGCGCCAGCAGTCAATACCTGGACAGGGGGCGCTCCTATAATTCACCCCTCCACTTT.